This TCR beta chain was retrieved from a study of T cells after yellow fever vaccination (dated by TCRdb to 2018 to 2020). With regard to the full study: The SMART-Seq v4 Ultra Low Input RNA kit was used to prepare libraries from fractions with low cell numbers. To track T-cell clones before and after primary and booster YFV17D yellow fever vaccination, bulk TCR alpha and beta repertoires were sequenced longitudinally. Two healthy male donors made up the cohort, one aged 18 to 30 years and the other aged 30 to 40 years. Blood was drawn at multiple timepoints before and after primary and secondary immunization, with bulk PBMC replicates and cell subsets isolated.

General conclusions and limits of the study: Computational filtering was needed because FACS-sorted repertoires could contain abundant contaminating clonotypes from the bulk population. Only a couple of donors were included in the study, so the extent to which the findings can be generalized is limited. The secondary T-cell response was found to be weaker but faster than the primary response, with a peak reached on day 5 rather than on day 15. Most clones expanded after primary vaccination were re-detected after the booster (almost 97% of CD4 and about 88% of CD8), suggesting broad memory maintenance. A small fraction of clonotypes appeared in both the CD4 and CD8 compartments, likely as a result of convergent recombination.

What the treatment or condition label conveys for this sample: live attenuated yellow fever vaccine strain. At each blood-draw timepoint, two biological replicates of bulk PBMCs were collected. PBMCs were isolated from peripheral blood using a standard Ficoll-Paque protocol. TriZol was used to extract RNA from bulk PBMCs, CD4 and CD8 fractions, and dextramer-positive and dextramer-negative fractions. Turning to this clonotype: The antigen this receptor binds is unknown. No base-level quality is on record; no much larger clone is a single base apart.

V and J are truncated by 4 bases and 0 bases respectively, leaving an intervening sequence of 10 bases. Its CDR3 holds 14 amino acids, cysteine through phenylalanine. The entry retains the CDR3 DNA only, 42 bases that are in frame from base 1. The germline V gene (reference sequence) provides CDR1 GTSNPN and CDR2 SVGIG. Synthesis of TCR cDNA relied on 5'RACE template switching, a step that introduced a universal primer site along with unique molecular identifiers. Priming of cDNA synthesis was performed from both the TCR alpha and TCR beta constant segments. Two PCR steps were used to amplify libraries, with sample barcodes and sequencing adapters being added in the second step. Libraries were sequenced on Illumina HiSeq 2500 (2x100 bp) or NovaSeq (2x150 bp). Regarding the original processing steps: Reads were demultiplexed and collapsed into UMI consensus sequences with MIGEC, and V(D)J alignment was performed with MiXCR. Vaccine-responding clonotypes were defined with edgeR using replicate PBMC samples, requiring FDR below 0.01 and a log2 fold change above 5 up to day 15. Bulk clonotypes were assigned CD4 or CD8 identity according to which sequenced CD4 or CD8 repertoire held them at higher abundance. Through fastp at Q25 and MiXCR, TCRdb rebuilt clones from the public reads, retaining in-frame beta chains. Rows are combined by CDR3 protein, so each entry shows the most common genes and DNA. TCRdb's processing, not the study's, gives the V and J calls here. In all, the sample holds approximately 510,000 distinct CDR3 sequences, and 20% to 25% of those were seen once. The ten largest clones represent about 16% of the sample.

This clonotype originated in a man between 18 and 29 years old who received the YFV17D yellow fever vaccine. The V gene is TRBV30 and the J gene is TRBJ1-3, with the D gene too uncertain to name. This specimen consisted of PBMCs, obtained approximately 20 days after the first yellow fever vaccination. The DNA reads TGTGCCTGGAATGCCCTTTCCTCTGGAAACACCATATATTTT. Protein translation: CAWNALSSGNTIYF.